The 17 T cell receptor beta chains below all came from one sample that was sequenced in a study of blood T cells in healthy people across ages. Combining a sample-barcoded 5' primer with a J-beta primer mix, a second PCR ran for roughly 6 to 12 cycles. TCRdb redid the calling of the 5' RACE reads with MiXCR, one entry per CDR3 protein. The sample has approximately 1,700,000 distinct CDR3 sequences, 39% seen once; the top ten hold more than 20%. The sequenced material came from blood. All receptors derive from a human donor in good health.

The chain links TRBV29-1 to TRBJ1-2; D is possibly TRBD1 (6 bases). V shed 7 bases and J shed 6 bases, with 12 bases lying between them. Germline-derived CDR1 and CDR2 are SQVTM and ANQGSEA. The CDR3 runs to 11 residues. CDR3 residues: CSAIHRDGYTF. In DNA form, the CDR3 reads TGCAGCGCAATCCACAGGGATGGCTACACCTTC.

About this clonotype itself: Since a much larger clone is just one base distant, this may be a read error. The conserved closing phenylalanine or tryptophan is absent in this CDR3, likely reflecting a read error. The genes are TRBV7-2 and TRBJ2-1; 12 nucleotides align to TRBD2. This CDR3 is built from 15 residues. CDR1 is SGHTA, CDR2 FQGNSA, per germline. The ends lost 5 bases at V and 5 bases at J; junction bases unmatched: 4. The CDR3 loop is CASSPGLAGHNEQFC. The CDR3 DNA reads TGTGCCAGCAGCCCGGGACTAGCGGGCCACAATGAGCAGTTCTGC.

This chain uses TRBV3-1 with TRBJ2-5; tentatively, D is TRBD1 (8 bases). The DNA end is more similar to TRBJ2-7, so the J call may be wrong. The CDR3 is 15 residues long. Germline V CDR1 and CDR2: LGHDT, YNNKEL (reference sequence). The chain's CDR3 is CASSPIDRGGNEQYF. The CDR3 nucleotides are TGTGCCAGCAGCCCGATAGACAGGGGAGGGAACGAGCAGTACTTC.

The gene calls are TRBV3-1 and TRBJ2-5; 8 bases are a match to TRBD2. The V segment lost 2 bases and the J segment 5 bases; nucleotides outside the gene matches: 16. This CDR3 spans 18 amino acids. Germline-derived CDR1 and CDR2 are LGHDT and YNNKEL (reference sequence). CDR3 nucleotides: TGTGCCAGCAGCCAAATCTTTAGCGGGGACAACGAAAGGGAGACCCAGTACTTC. Translation: CASSQIFSGDNERETQYF.

The chain links TRBV7-9 to TRBJ2-7, with 9 positions matching TRBD1. Judging by the DNA end, TRBJ2-5 fits better; the J call may be wrong. Germline V lookup: CDR1 SEHNR, CDR2 FQNEAQ (reference sequence). The CDR3 has 15 amino acids. CDR3 sequence (DNA): TGTGCCACGACCACCGGGACAGGGCTGTCTGAGACCCAGTACTTC. It translates to CATTTGTGLSETQYF.

The V call is TRBV28, the J call TRBJ2-6, with a possible D match to TRBD1 (6 bases). In germline, CDR1 is MDHEN, CDR2 SYDVKM. The V end was cut by 8 bases, the J end by 1 base, with 21 bases between. CDR3 size: 18 residues. In nucleotides, the CDR3 is TGTGCCAGCTCGAATAACAGGGTCCCACTATCTGGGGCCAACGTCCTGACTTTC. Translating it yields CASSNNRVPLSGANVLTF.

The gene calls are TRBV6-5 and TRBJ2-5, with TRBD1 matching over 7 bases. The J call could be wrong; TRBJ2-7 is a better fit for the DNA end. The CDR3 length is 14 residues. The germline gives CDR1 MNHEY, CDR2 SVGAGI. The DNA of the CDR3 is TGTGCCAGCAGTTGGCGAGGGGGCTTGAGCGAGCAGTACTTC. Amino acid sequence: CASSWRGGLSEQYF.

This clonotype has more than one count but fewer than ten. This sequence joins TRBV5-1 and TRBJ2-3; the D is unclear. Trimming pared 0 bases from V and 1 base from J, leaving 9 bases between. Germline V gene sequence: CDR1 SGHRS, CDR2 YFSETQ. This CDR3 region has 15 residues. CDR3 nucleotide sequence: TGCGCCAGCAGCTTGGGACGGCCACGCACAGATACGCAGTATTTT. Its translation: CASSLGRPRTDTQYF.

J is TRBJ1-1 and V is TRBV24-1, with D maybe TRBD1 (5 bases). V lost 10 bases to trimming and J lost 1 base, with 15 bases between them. The CDR3 consists of 14 residues. Germline V gene data show CDR1 as KGHDR and CDR2 as SFDVKD. The CDR3 sequence is CATARGAGNTEAFF. The CDR3 DNA is TGTGCCACGGCGCGAGGGGCAGGGAACACTGAAGCTTTCTTT.

J is TRBJ1-1 and V is TRBV7-2; D gene ambiguous. The CDR3 spans 12 residues. From germline, CDR1 is SGHTA and CDR2 FQGNSA. V was pared by 3 bases and J by 7 bases, with 9 bases between. The chain's CDR3 is CASSFHRNEAFF. CDR3 in DNA: TGTGCCAGCAGCTTCCATAGGAATGAAGCTTTCTTT.

This clonotype has a handful of counts. The chain is built from TRBV5-1 and TRBJ2-7; D is unclear. The CDR3 covers 13 residues. CDR1 and CDR2 from the germline V gene are SGHRS and YFSETQ. V was trimmed by 0 bases and J by 3 bases, leaving 7 bases between them. The CDR3 DNA reads as TGCGCCAGCAGCTTGGGGATCGGCTACGAGCAGTACTTC. This translates into CASSLGIGYEQYF.

The gene calls are TRBV13 and TRBJ2-7; D is perhaps TRBD2 (6 bases). Germline V CDR1 and CDR2: PRHDT, FYEKMQ (reference sequence). Between the trimmed V and J ends, which lost 5 bases and 6 bases, there was a span of 14 bases. The CDR3 consists of 13 residues. For the CDR3, the DNA is TGTGCCAGCAGCGTAGCTGGGGAGGTCGAGCAGTACTTC. Translation: CASSVAGEVEQYF.

The rearrangement links TRBV28 to TRBJ2-5, with 8 bases lining up with TRBD1. CDR1 and CDR2 from the germline V gene are MDHEN and SYDVKM. CDR3 length equals 16 residues. V dropped 6 bases and J dropped 2; count of bases not matched to a gene: 11. CDR3 region: CASRPTWDRRQETQYF. DNA of the CDR3: TGTGCCAGCAGGCCTACCTGGGACAGGCGGCAAGAGACCCAGTACTTC. Combining the CDR3 with reference TRBV28 and TRBJ2-5 gives the whole variable domain DVKVTQSSRYLVKRTGEKVFLECVQDMDHENMFWYRQDPGLGLRLIYFSYDVKMKEKGDIPEGYSVSREKKERFSLILESASTNQTSMYLCASRPTWDRRQETQYFGPGTRLLVL.

The rearrangement links TRBV5-6 to TRBJ2-7, with 7 bases lining up with TRBD1. Germline V CDR1 and CDR2: SGHDT, YYEEEE. This CDR3 comprises 13 residues. The V segment lost 2 bases and the J segment 6 bases; nucleotides outside the gene matches: 5. The CDR3 nucleotides are TGTGCCAGCAGCTTAACAGGGGTCCGCGAGCAGTACTTC. This codes for CASSLTGVREQYF. Full variable domain (rest looked up from reference TRBV5-6 and TRBJ2-7): DAGVTQSPTHLIKTRGQQVTLRCSPKSGHDTVSWYQQALGQGPQFIFQYYEEEERQRGNFPDRFSGHQFPNYSSELNVNALLLGDSALYLCASSLTGVREQYFGPGTRLTVT.

With respect to this clonotype: Here the CDR3 omits its conserved ending phenylalanine or tryptophan, so a read error is the likely source. The DNA is left out, because the CDR3 cannot be placed on it with certainty; the CDR3 is given as TCRdb lists it. This rearrangement joins TRBV20-1 to TRBJ1-2. The length of the CDR3 is 11 amino acids, counting both ends. CDR1 is DFQATT and CDR2 is SNEGSKA in the germline V gene (reference sequence). CDR3 sequence: CSLEGYYGYTC.

This chain links TRBV19 with TRBJ2-7; no firm D call. Germline V gene lookup returns CDR1 LNHDA and CDR2 SQIVND (reference sequence). The ends were cut back, 4 bases at V and 0 bases at J, with 13 bases in the middle. The CDR3 runs to 15 residues. The CDR3 is CASSRAHKDSYEQYF. The CDR3, as DNA: TGTGCCAGTAGTAGGGCCCATAAAGACTCCTACGAGCAGTACTTC.

This chain connects TRBV28 to TRBJ2-3; TRBD2 is a possible D gene (5 bases). V dropped 3 bases and J dropped 4 bases, with 17 bases sitting between them. The CDR3 loop spans 16 amino acids. The germline gives CDR1 MDHEN, CDR2 SYDVKM. In nucleotides, the CDR3 is TGTGCCAGCAGTTTCTGGACTCAGGCACGAGCAGATACGCAGTATTTT. The encoded protein is CASSFWTQARADTQYF.